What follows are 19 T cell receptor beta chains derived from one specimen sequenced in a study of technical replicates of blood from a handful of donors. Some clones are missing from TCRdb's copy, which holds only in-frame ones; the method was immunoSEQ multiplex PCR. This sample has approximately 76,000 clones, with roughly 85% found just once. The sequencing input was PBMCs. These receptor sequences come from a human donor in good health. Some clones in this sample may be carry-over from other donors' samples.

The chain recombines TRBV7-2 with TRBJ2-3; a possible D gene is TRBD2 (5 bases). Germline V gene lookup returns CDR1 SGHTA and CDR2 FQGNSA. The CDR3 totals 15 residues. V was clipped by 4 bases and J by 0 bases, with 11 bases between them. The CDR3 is CASSWTFTSTDTQYF. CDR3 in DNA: TGTGCCAGCAGCTGGACTTTTACTAGCACAGATACGCAGTATTTT.

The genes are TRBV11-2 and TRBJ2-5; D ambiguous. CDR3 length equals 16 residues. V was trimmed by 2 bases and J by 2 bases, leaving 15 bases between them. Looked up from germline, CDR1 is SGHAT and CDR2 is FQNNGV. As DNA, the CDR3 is TGTGCCAGCAGCTTATTAAGTTTGGCTGTACAAGAGACCCAGTACTTC. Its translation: CASSLLSLAVQETQYF. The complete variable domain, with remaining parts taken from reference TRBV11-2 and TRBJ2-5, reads EAGVAQSPRYKIIEKRQSVAFWCNPISGHATLYWYQQILGQGPKLLIQFQNNGVVDDSQLPKDRFSAERLKGVDSTLKIQPAKLEDSAVYLCASSLLSLAVQETQYFGPGTRLLVL.

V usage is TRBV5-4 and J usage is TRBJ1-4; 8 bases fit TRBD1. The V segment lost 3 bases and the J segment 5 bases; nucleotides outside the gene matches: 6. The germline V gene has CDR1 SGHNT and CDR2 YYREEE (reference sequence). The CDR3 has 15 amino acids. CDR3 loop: CASSSRQGLNEKLFF. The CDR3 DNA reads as TGTGCCAGCAGCTCTCGACAGGGGCTCAATGAAAAACTGTTTTTT.

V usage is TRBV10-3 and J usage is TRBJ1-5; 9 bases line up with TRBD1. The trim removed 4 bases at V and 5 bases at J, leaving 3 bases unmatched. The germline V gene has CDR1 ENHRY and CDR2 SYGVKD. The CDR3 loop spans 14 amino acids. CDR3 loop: CAISGGQGDQPQHF. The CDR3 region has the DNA TGTGCCATCAGTGGGGGACAGGGAGATCAGCCCCAGCATTTT.

The CDR3 protein is CAISSPPGLAGGYNEQFF. For the CDR3, the DNA is TGTGCCATCAGCAGCCCGCCGGGACTAGCGGGAGGGTACAATGAGCAGTTCTTC. V and J are TRBV10-3 and TRBJ2-1; 16 nucleotides align to TRBD2. Trimming took 6 bases from V and 4 from J; bases not matched to a gene: 9. The CDR3 is made up of 18 amino acids. CDR1 is ENHRY, CDR2 SYGVKD, per germline.

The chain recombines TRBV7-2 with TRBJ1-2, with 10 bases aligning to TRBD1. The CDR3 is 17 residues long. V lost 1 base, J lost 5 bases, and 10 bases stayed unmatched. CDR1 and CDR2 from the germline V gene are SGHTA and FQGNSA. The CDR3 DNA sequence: TGTGCCAGCAGCTTAGTCGGTGGAGGACAGGGGGTTTATGGCTACACCTTC. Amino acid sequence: CASSLVGGGQGVYGYTF.

This CDR3 is CAWSVSSATTHTF. CDR3 DNA: TGTGCCTGGAGTGTATCTTCGGCGACGACTCACACCTTC. V gene TRBV30 combines with J gene TRBJ1-2, with D hard to call. The CDR3 has 13 residues. V was clipped by 0 bases and J by 12 bases, with 17 bases between them. Germline CDR1 GTSNPN, CDR2 SVGIG (reference sequence).

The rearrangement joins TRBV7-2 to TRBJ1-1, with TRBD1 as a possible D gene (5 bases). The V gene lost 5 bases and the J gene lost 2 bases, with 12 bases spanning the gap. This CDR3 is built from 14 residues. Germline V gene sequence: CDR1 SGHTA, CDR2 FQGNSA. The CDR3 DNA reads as TGTGCCAGCAGCCCCCAAAGGGGAAACACTGAAGCTTTCTTT. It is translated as CASSPQRGNTEAFF.

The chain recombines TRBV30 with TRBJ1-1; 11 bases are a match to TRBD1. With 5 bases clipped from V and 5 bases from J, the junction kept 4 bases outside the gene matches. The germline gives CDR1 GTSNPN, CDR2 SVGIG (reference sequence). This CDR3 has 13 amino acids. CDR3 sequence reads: CAWGQGARTEAFF. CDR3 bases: TGTGCCTGGGGACAGGGGGCGCGTACTGAAGCTTTCTTT.

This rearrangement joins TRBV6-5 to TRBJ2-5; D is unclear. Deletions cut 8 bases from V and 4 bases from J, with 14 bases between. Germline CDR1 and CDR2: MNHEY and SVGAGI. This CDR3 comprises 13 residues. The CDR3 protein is CASLRESVETQYF. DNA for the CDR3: TGTGCCAGCTTACGAGAGTCCGTAGAGACCCAGTACTTC.

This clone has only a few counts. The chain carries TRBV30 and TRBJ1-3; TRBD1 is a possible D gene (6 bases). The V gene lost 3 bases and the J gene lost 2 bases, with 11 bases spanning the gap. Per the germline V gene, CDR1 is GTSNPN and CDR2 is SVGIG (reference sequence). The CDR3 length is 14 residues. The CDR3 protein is CAWRNGDTGNTIYF. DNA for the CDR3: TGTGCCTGGAGAAACGGGGACACTGGAAACACCATATATTTT.

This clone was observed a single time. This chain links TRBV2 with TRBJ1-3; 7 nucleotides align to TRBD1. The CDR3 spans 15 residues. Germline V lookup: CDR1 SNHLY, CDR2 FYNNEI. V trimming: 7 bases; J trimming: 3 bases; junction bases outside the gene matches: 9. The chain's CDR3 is CASKATGLDGNTIYF. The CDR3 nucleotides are TGTGCCAGCAAAGCGACAGGGTTGGATGGAAACACCATATATTTT.

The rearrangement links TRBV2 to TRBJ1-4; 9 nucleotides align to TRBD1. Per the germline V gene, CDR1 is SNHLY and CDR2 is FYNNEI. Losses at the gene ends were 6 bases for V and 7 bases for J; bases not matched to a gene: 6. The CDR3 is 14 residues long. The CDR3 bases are TGTGCCAGCAGACAAGGGACAGGGACTGAAAAACTGTTTTTT. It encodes CASRQGTGTEKLFF.

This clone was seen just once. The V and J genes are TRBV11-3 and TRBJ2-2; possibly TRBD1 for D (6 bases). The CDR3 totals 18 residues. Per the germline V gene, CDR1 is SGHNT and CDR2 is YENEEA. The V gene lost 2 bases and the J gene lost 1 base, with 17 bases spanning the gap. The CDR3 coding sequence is TGTGCCAGCAGCTTAACGACCCAACCGACAGGGAACACCGGGGAGCTGTTTTTT. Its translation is CASSLTTQPTGNTGELFF.

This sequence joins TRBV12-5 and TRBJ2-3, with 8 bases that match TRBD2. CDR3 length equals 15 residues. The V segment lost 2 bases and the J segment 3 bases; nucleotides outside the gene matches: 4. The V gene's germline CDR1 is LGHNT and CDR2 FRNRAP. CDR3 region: CASGLFASGTDTQYF. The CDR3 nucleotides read TGTGCTAGTGGTTTGTTTGCTAGCGGGACAGATACGCAGTATTTT.

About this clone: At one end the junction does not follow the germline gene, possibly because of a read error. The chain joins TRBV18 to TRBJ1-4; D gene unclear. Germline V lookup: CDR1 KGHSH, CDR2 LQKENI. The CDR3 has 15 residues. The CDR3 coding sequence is TGTACCAGCTCACCACCCGGGTCTTCTAATGAAAAACTGTTTTTT. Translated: CTSSPPGSSNEKLFF.

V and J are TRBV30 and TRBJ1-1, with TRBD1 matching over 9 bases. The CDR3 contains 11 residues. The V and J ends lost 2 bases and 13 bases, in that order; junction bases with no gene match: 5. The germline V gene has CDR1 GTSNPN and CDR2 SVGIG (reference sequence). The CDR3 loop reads CAWSTGGTGFF. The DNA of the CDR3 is TGTGCCTGGAGTACAGGGGGCACGGGTTTCTTT.

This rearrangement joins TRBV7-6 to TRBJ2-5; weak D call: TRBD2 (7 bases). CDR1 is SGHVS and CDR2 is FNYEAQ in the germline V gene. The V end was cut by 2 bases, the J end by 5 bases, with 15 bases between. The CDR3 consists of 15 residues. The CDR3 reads CASSLIFGGPETQYF. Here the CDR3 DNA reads TGTGCCAGCAGCTTAATCTTCGGGGGGCCGGAGACCCAGTACTTC.

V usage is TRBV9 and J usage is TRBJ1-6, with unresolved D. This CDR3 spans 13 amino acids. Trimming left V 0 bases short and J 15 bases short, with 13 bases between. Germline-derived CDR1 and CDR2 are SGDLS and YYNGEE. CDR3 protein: CASSVDAGYHLHF. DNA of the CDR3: TGTGCCAGCAGCGTAGATGCAGGCTATCACCTCCACTTT.